This T cell receptor (beta chain) was sequenced during a study of OX40 agonist ivuxolimab in advanced cancers. Between the trimmed V and J ends, which lost 5 bases and 5 bases, there was a span of 9 bases. This CDR3 is 12 amino acids long. Germline V CDR1 and CDR2: ENHRY, SYGVKD. Study-wide points: Among the least clonally expanded were partial responders at 0.1-3.0 mg/kg. Both CD4+ and CD8+ T cell populations in blood had undergone clonal expansion by week 6 at 0.1 to 3.0 mg/kg. On average, a greater number of expanded clones characterised CD8+ T cells relative to CD4+.

Comment on this clone: Its antigen is still unknown.

Autoimmune disease history or systemic immunosuppression excluded patients. Data came from immunoSEQ multiplex PCR; TCRdb stores just in-frame clones and leaves some out. Of roughly 50,000 clones listed, approximately 90% are singletons. The receptor was derived from an adult with an advanced solid tumor such as melanoma, head and neck, liver or kidney cancer. V is TRBV10-3 and J is TRBJ1-1; no reliable D call. The starting material was CD4+ or CD8+ T cells sorted from blood, obtained in a trial of the OX40 agonist ivuxolimab. The CDR3 reads CAISLGGTEAFF. The CDR3 nucleotides are TGTGCCATCAGTCTAGGAGGTACTGAAGCTTTCTTT.